These 24 T cell receptor beta chains originate from one sample sequenced in a study of CD8+ T cells in alopecia areata. The authors extracted RNA and reverse transcribed it into cDNA as the sequencing template. Here immunoSEQ multiplex PCR was the method, and the copy in TCRdb shows in-frame clones only, minus some. The sample carries around 140,000 clones, around 87% recorded once. Sample: CD8+ T cells sorted from blood, taken at week 0. The origin of the receptors is a human donor with alopecia areata.

The gene calls are TRBV7-2 and TRBJ1-5, with a tentative D call TRBD1 (5 bases). The V end lost 1 base, the J end lost 0 bases, and 13 bases lay between the germline ends. The CDR3 extends over 17 amino acids. CDR1 and CDR2 from the germline V gene are SGHTA and FQGNSA. The CDR3 DNA follows: TGTGCCAGCAGCTTAGGCGGGGCAGTATTTAGCAATCAGCCCCAGCATTTT. Translated, it gives CASSLGGAVFSNQPQHF.

This sequence joins TRBV7-3 and TRBJ1-2, with D unclear. Trimming shortened V by 5 bases and J by 8 bases, and 9 bases separated the two germline ends. The V gene's germline CDR1 is SGHTA and CDR2 FQGTGA. The CDR3 length is 11 residues. As DNA, the CDR3 is TGTGCCAGCAGCGGAACAGTCGGCTACACCTTC. This encodes CASSGTVGYTF.

This rearrangement joins TRBV14 to TRBJ2-3; 7 bases align to TRBD2. Germline values: CDR1 SGHDN, CDR2 FVKESK. There are 21 residues in the CDR3. V lost 0 bases to trimming and J lost 0 bases; unmatched junction nucleotides: 18. The CDR3 DNA reads as TGTGCCAGCAGCCAAGAGCTGGTTAGCGGGCCTTTCTTAACGAGCACAGATACGCAGTATTTT. Translation: CASSQELVSGPFLTSTDTQYF.

V gene TRBV27 combines with J gene TRBJ2-7; D is unresolved. Trimming stripped 7 bases from V and 0 bases from J, with 10 bases between. CDR1 and CDR2 from the germline V gene are MNHEY and SMNVEV (reference sequence). CDR3 length equals 13 residues. The CDR3: CASMSLSSYEQYF. CDR3 bases: TGTGCCAGCATGAGCCTGAGCTCCTACGAGCAGTACTTC.

V gene TRBV18 combines with J gene TRBJ2-7, with D tentatively TRBD1 (5 bases). The CDR3 has 15 residues. Germline loops: CDR1 KGHSH, CDR2 LQKENI. V lost 3 bases to trimming and J lost 3 bases, with 15 bases between them. The CDR3 coding sequence is TGTGCCAGCTCACCGGGCCCACTCCAGGGCTACGAGCAGTACTTC. It specifies CASSPGPLQGYEQYF.

The chain carries TRBV25-1 and TRBJ1-1; unclear D gene. The length of the CDR3 is 11 residues. Trimming cost V 9 bases and J 7 bases, with 12 bases left between them. Germline V gene lookup returns CDR1 MGHDK and CDR2 SYGVNS. CDR3 loop: CASWEGREAFF. The CDR3, as DNA: TGTGCCAGTTGGGAGGGCCGTGAAGCTTTCTTT.

The chain employs TRBV5-4 and TRBJ2-7; 9 nucleotides align to TRBD1. With 7 bases clipped from V and 2 bases from J, the junction kept 10 bases outside the gene matches. Per germline, CDR1 SGHNT and CDR2 YYREEE (reference sequence). The CDR3 is 15 amino acids. The CDR3, as DNA: TGTGCCAGCGAGGGACAGGGCCCCACTACCTACGAGCAGTACTTC. This codes for CASEGQGPTTYEQYF. The complete variable domain, with remaining parts taken from reference TRBV5-4 and TRBJ2-7, reads ETGVTQSPTHLIKTRGQQVTLRCSSQSGHNTVSWYQQALGQGPQFIFQYYREEENGRGNFPPRFSGLQFPNYSSELNVNALELDDSALYLCASEGQGPTTYEQYFGPGTRLTVT.

This chain uses TRBV4-2 with TRBJ2-2; D is unresolved. CDR3 length: 16 residues. Germline values: CDR1 LGHNA, CDR2 YNFKEQ. The V gene lost 0 bases and the J gene lost 3 bases, with 11 bases spanning the gap. CDR3 DNA sequence: TGTGCCAGCAGCCAAGATTTAGCAGTTTACACCGGGGAGCTGTTTTTT. Translated, it gives CASSQDLAVYTGELFF.

The rearrangement joins TRBV6-1 to TRBJ2-4, with 7 bases lining up with TRBD1. J lost 6 bases, V lost 3 bases, and 8 bases had no gene match. Germline V lookup: CDR1 MNHNS, CDR2 SASEGT. The CDR3 totals 15 residues. The CDR3 DNA is TGTGCCAGCAGTGAGCTTCCGGGACAGAGAAACATTCAGTACTTC. Residues: CASSELPGQRNIQYF.

This clone was counted once. Other nucleotide sequences in the sample specify the same CDR3. J is TRBJ2-7 and V is TRBV30; perhaps TRBD1 as D (5 bases). CDR1 and CDR2 from the germline V gene are GTSNPN and SVGIG (reference sequence). The CDR3 consists of 12 residues. V was cut by 4 bases and J by 2 bases, with 9 bases left in between. In DNA, the CDR3 is TGTGCCTGGACGGCAGGGACCTACGAGCAGTACTTC. Translating it yields CAWTAGTYEQYF.

This clone was seen only a few times. CDR3 in DNA: TGCAGCGTTGAGTTAGCGGGACACCTCTACGAGCAGTACTTC. This translates into CSVELAGHLYEQYF. The chain links TRBV29-1 to TRBJ2-7; TRBD2 matches at 8 bases. This CDR3 has 14 residues. Germline V gene sequence: CDR1 SQVTM, CDR2 ANQGSEA. Trimming at V came to 3 bases and at J to 3 bases, leaving 7 bases not matched to a gene.

The V and J genes are TRBV6-6 and TRBJ2-1; a possible D gene is TRBD1 (6 bases). The ends were cut back, 10 bases at V and 8 bases at J, with 9 bases in the middle. The CDR3 consists of 10 residues. Germline CDR1 and CDR2: MNHNY and SVGAGI (reference sequence). The chain's CDR3 is CATRGYEQFF. CDR3 nucleotide sequence: TGTGCCACCAGGGGATATGAGCAGTTCTTC.

The genes are TRBV27 and TRBJ2-1; tentative D call: TRBD1 (6 bases). V was clipped by 1 base and J by 0 bases, with 10 bases between them. CDR1 and CDR2 from the germline V gene are MNHEY and SMNVEV (reference sequence). CDR3 size: 16 residues. The CDR3: CASSLYQGSSYNEQFF. The CDR3 nucleotides read TGTGCCAGCAGTTTATATCAGGGGAGCTCCTACAATGAGCAGTTCTTC.

This chain uses TRBV6-5 with TRBJ1-1; 9 nucleotides agree with TRBD1. The germline gives CDR1 MNHEY, CDR2 SVGAGI. The CDR3 length is 15 residues. V lost 7 bases, J lost 4 bases, and 10 bases stayed unmatched. The CDR3 nucleotides read TGTGCCAGCACCCCGAATGGACAGGGGAGCACTGAAGCTTTCTTT. This encodes CASTPNGQGSTEAFF.

The J gene is TRBJ2-7, the V gene TRBV23-1; D ambiguous. TRBV23-1 is annotated as an ORF whose role is uncertain. Trimming left V 0 bases short and J 6 bases short, with 3 bases between. The length of the CDR3 is 11 residues. The CDR3 loop reads CASSQSFEQYF. DNA of the CDR3: TGCGCCAGCAGTCAATCGTTCGAGCAGTACTTC.

V and J are TRBV30 and TRBJ2-7; D assignment may be TRBD1 or TRBD2 (5 bases each). Germline V gene sequence: CDR1 GTSNPN, CDR2 SVGIG (reference sequence). The CDR3 spans 12 residues. V was trimmed by 7 bases and J by 2 bases, leaving 12 bases between them. The CDR3 spells CAFLGVTYEQYF. DNA for the CDR3: TGTGCCTTCCTGGGGGTAACCTACGAGCAGTACTTC.

This chain joins TRBV5-6 and TRBJ2-1; 9 bases line up with TRBD2. J gave up 16 bases and V 0 bases, and 2 bases lay outside the gene matches. In germline, CDR1 is SGHDT, CDR2 YYEEEE. The CDR3 spans 11 residues. CDR3 sequence reads: CASSLAGTSFF. The CDR3 DNA sequence: TGTGCCAGCAGCTTGGCGGGGACTAGCTTCTTC.

The DNA for the CDR3 is TGCAGCACCCGGGGAGAGTCGGGCCCAGATACGCAGTATTTT. Translation: CSTRGESGPDTQYF. This chain links TRBV29-1 with TRBJ2-3; tentative D call: TRBD2 (5 bases). Germline V gene lookup returns CDR1 SQVTM and CDR2 ANQGSEA. Trimming cost V 8 bases and J 4 bases, with 19 bases left between them. This CDR3 has 14 residues.

The chain couples TRBV4-1 to TRBJ2-7; D gene uncertain. Germline lookup yields CDR1 MGHRA and CDR2 YSYEKL. Between the trimmed V and J ends, which lost 3 bases and 2 bases, there was a span of 11 bases. CDR3 length: 14 residues. DNA for the CDR3: TGCGCCAGCAGCCACCCCTCCCGAACCTACGAGCAGTACTTC. Translation gives CASSHPSRTYEQYF.

A word on this clone: Additional DNA sequences in this sample encode the identical CDR3. The chain uses TRBV6-1 and TRBJ2-7, with a possible D match to TRBD2 (5 bases). The CDR3 is 13 amino acids. V was clipped by 5 bases and J by 0 bases, with 8 bases between them. The germline V gene encodes CDR1 MNHNS and CDR2 SASEGT. The CDR3 nucleotides are TGTGCCAGCAGTTTGGGGAGCTCCTACGAGCAGTACTTC. This gives the protein CASSLGSSYEQYF.

The J gene is TRBJ1-1, the V gene TRBV19, with 7 bases aligning to TRBD1. Unmatched junction bases numbered 12, after V lost 8 bases and J lost 6 bases. Germline V gene sequence: CDR1 LNHDA, CDR2 SQIVND (reference sequence). CDR3 length: 14 amino acids. The CDR3 DNA follows: TGTGCCAGTGGTTGGACAGGTGTTAGGTCTGAAGCTTTCTTT. The encoded protein is CASGWTGVRSEAFF.

The chain combines TRBV13 with TRBJ2-7; 9 bases align to TRBD1. The V gene end was trimmed by 5 bases and the J gene end by 5 bases; junction bases not matched to a gene: 10. Looked up from germline, CDR1 is PRHDT and CDR2 is FYEKMQ (reference sequence). The CDR3 runs 15 residues. CDR3 sequence: CASSTEGQGINEQYF. As DNA, the CDR3 is TGTGCCAGCAGCACTGAGGGACAGGGAATCAACGAGCAGTACTTC.

J is TRBJ2-7 and V is TRBV4-1, with D possibly TRBD2 on 5 matching bases. The length of the CDR3 is 13 residues. Germline V gene data show CDR1 as MGHRA and CDR2 as YSYEKL. The germline V and J ends were trimmed by 1 base and 5 bases, with 9 bases remaining between them. The CDR3, as DNA: TGCGCCAGCAGCCAAGTTACCGGGGACGAGCAGTACTTC. Amino acids: CASSQVTGDEQYF.

The chain has TRBV6-1 and TRBJ2-7, with D perhaps TRBD1 (6 bases). V lost 11 bases, J lost 1 base, and 12 bases lay in between. CDR1 MNHNS and CDR2 SASEGT come from the germline V gene. The CDR3 has 12 amino acids. CDR3 nucleotide sequence: TGTGCCTCAGCACAGGGATCCTACGAGCAGTACTTC. Protein sequence: CASAQGSYEQYF.